Below, one TCR beta chain is given with its context. Antigen: not known. Buffy coats from healthy blood donors served as controls. These data are taken from a study of STAT5B mutations in CD4+ large granular lymphocyte leukemia. Points from the study as a whole: Patient CD4-sorted repertoires looked more clonal than healthy CD4+ repertoires, even without putative leukemic clones.

Sequencing was at survey level. Authors' analysis steps: The detection floor for productive clonotype frequency was 2.59 x 10-5. The assay was immunoSEQ multiplex PCR, and TCRdb's table has in-frame clones only and misses some. V and J calls plus clone size are reproduced from that table; the DNA served to infer D and trimming. The sample shows roughly 30,000 clones, roughly three quarters of them seen only once. The V segment lost 1 base and the J segment 4 bases; nucleotides outside the gene matches: 16. Germline CDR1 reads LGHNT; CDR2 reads FRNRAP. This CDR3 has 21 amino acids. Material for sequencing was CD4+ T cells from blood buffy coats. The V and J genes are TRBV12-5 and TRBJ2-2, with TRBD2 matching over 12 bases. The TCR comes from a human donor in good health. The CDR3 is CASGLAPLATSGGGGTGELFF. The DNA for the CDR3 is TGTGCTAGTGGTTTGGCCCCCCTGGCGACTAGCGGGGGCGGGGGCACCGGGGAGCTGTTTTTT.